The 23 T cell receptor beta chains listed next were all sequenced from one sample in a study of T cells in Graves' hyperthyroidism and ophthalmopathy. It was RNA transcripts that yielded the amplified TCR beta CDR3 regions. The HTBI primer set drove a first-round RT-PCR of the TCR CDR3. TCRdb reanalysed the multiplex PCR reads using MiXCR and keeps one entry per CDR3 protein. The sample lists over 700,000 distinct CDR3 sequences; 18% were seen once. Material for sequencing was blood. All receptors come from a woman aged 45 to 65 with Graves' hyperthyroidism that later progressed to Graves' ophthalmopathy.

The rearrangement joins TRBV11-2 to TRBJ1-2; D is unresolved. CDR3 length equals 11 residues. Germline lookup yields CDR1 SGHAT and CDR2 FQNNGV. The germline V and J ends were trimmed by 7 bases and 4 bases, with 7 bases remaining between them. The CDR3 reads CASTALYGYTF. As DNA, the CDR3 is TGTGCCAGCACCGCTCTCTATGGCTACACCTTC.

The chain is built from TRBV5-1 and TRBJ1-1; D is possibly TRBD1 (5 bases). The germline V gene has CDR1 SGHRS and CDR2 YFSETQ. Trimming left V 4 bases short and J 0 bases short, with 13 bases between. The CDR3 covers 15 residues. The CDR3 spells CASSVSLDMNTEAFF. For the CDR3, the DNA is TGCGCCAGCAGCGTGTCGCTGGACATGAACACTGAAGCTTTCTTT.

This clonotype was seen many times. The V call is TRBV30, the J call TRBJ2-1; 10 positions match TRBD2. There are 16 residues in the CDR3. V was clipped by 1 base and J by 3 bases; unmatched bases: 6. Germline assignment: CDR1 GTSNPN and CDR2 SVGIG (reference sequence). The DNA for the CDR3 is TGTGCCTGGAGTGGTAGCGGGGGGTTCAGCTACAATGAGCAGTTCTTC. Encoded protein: CAWSGSGGFSYNEQFF.

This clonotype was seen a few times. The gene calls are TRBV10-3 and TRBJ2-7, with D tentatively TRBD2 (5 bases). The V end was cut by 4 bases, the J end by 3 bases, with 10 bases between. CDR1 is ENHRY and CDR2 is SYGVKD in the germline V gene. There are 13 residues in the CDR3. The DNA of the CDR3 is TGTGCCATCAGTGTTACAGAGGGCTACGAGCAGTACTTC. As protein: CAISVTEGYEQYF.

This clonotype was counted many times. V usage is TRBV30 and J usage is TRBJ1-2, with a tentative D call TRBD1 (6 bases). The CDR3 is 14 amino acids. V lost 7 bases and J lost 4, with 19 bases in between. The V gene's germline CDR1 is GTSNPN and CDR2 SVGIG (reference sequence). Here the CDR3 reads CASMDQQGFYGYTF. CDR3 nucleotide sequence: TGTGCCTCGATGGACCAACAGGGTTTCTATGGCTACACCTTC.

The CDR3 region is CATSNKRTGVNQPQHF. The CDR3 nucleotides read TGTGCCACCAGCAATAAAAGGACAGGGGTAAATCAGCCCCAGCATTTT. The chain is built from TRBV15 and TRBJ1-5, with 9 positions matching TRBD1. The trim removed 4 bases at V and 4 bases at J, leaving 8 bases unmatched. This CDR3 region has 16 residues. Germline V gene lookup returns CDR1 LNHNV and CDR2 YYDKDF (reference sequence).

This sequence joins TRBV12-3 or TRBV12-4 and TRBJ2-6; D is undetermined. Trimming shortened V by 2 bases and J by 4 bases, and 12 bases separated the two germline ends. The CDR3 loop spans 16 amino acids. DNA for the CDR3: TGTGCCAGCAGTTTACCCAGTGGGATCGGGGCCAACGTCCTGACTTTC. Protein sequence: CASSLPSGIGANVLTF.

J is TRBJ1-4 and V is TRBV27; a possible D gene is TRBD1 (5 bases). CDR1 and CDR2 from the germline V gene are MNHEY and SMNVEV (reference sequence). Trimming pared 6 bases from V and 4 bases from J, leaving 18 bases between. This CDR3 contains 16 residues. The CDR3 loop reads CASRQNTQGNNEKLFF. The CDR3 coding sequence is TGTGCCAGCAGACAAAATACCCAGGGTAATAATGAAAAACTGTTTTTT. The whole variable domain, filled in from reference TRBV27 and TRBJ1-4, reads EAQVTQNPRYLITVTGKKLTVTCSQNMNHEYMSWYRQDPGLGLRQIYYSMNVEVTDKGDVPEGYKVSRKEKRNFPLILESPSPNQTSLYFCASRQNTQGNNEKLFFGSGTQLSVL.

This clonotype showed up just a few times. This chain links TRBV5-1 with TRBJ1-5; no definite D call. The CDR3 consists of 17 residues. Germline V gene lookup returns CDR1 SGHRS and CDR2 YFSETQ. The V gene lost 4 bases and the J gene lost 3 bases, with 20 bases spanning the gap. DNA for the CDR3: TGCGCCAGCAGCCTAACTCACCCGGGCCGAGTCAATCAGCCCCAGCATTTT. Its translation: CASSLTHPGRVNQPQHF.

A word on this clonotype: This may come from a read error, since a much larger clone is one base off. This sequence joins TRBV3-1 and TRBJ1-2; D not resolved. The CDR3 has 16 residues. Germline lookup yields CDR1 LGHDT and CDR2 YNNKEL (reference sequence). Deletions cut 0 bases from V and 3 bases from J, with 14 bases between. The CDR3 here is CASSQDRKPVDYGYTF. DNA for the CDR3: TGTGCCAGCAGCCAAGATCGGAAACCGGTGGACTATGGCTACACCTTC. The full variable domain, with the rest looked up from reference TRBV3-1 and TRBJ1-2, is DTAVSQTPKYLVTQMGNDKSIKCEQNLGHDTMYWYKQDSKKFLKIMFSYNNKELIINETVPNRFSPKSPDKAHLNLHINSLELGDSAVYFCASSQDRKPVDYGYTFGSGTRLTVV.

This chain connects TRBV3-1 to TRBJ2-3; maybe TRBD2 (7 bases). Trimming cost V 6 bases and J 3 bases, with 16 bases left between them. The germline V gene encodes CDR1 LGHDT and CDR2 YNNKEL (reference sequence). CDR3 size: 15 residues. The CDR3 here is CASSQMGGQTDTQYF. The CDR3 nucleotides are TGTGCCAGCAGTCAAATGGGGGGGCAGACAGATACGCAGTATTTT.

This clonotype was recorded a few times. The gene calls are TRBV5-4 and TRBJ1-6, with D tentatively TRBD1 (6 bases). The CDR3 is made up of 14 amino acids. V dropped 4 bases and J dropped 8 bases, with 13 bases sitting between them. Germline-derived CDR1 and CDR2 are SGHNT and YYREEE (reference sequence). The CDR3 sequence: CASSGRTVDSPLHF. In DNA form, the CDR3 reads TGTGCCAGCAGCGGCCGGACAGTCGATTCACCCCTCCACTTT. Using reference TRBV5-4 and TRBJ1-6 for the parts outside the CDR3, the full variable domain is ETGVTQSPTHLIKTRGQQVTLRCSSQSGHNTVSWYQQALGQGPQFIFQYYREEENGRGNFPPRFSGLQFPNYSSELNVNALELDDSALYLCASSGRTVDSPLHFGNGTRLTVT.

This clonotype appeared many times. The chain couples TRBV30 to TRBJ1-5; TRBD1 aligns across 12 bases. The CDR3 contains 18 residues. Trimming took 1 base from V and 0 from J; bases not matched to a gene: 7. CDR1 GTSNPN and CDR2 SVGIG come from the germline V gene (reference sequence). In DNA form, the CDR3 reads TGTGCCTGGAGTGGGGGGACAGGGGGCCACAATAGCAATCAGCCCCAGCATTTT. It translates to CAWSGGTGGHNSNQPQHF.

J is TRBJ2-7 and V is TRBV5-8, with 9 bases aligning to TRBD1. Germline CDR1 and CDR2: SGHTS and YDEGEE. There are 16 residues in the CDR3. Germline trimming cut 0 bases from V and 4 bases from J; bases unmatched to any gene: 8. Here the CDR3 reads CASSLDPGTGTYEQYF. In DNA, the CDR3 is TGTGCCAGCAGCTTGGACCCCGGGACAGGGACGTACGAGCAGTACTTC. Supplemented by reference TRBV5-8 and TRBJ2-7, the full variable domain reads EAGVTQSPTHLIKTRGQQATLRCSPISGHTSVYWYQQALGLGLQFLLWYDEGEERNRGNFPPRFSGRQFPNYSSELNVNALELEDSALYLCASSLDPGTGTYEQYFGPGTRLTVT.

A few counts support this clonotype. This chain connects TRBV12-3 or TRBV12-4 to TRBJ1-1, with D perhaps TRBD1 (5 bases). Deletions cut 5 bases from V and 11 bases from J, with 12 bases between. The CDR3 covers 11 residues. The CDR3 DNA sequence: TGTGCCAGCAGTCACCGGGACCGGGCTTTCTTT. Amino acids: CASSHRDRAFF.

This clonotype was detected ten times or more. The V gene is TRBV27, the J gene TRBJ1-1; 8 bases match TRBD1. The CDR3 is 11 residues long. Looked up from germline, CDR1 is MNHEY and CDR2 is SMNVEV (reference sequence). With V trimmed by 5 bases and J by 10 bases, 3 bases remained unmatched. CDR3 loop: CASSSGTGAFF. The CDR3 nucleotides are TGTGCCAGCAGTAGCGGGACAGGAGCTTTCTTT.

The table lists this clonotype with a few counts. The CDR3: CASSSQNILGNEQFF. The CDR3 DNA is TGCGCCAGCAGCTCGCAAAATATTCTGGGAAATGAGCAGTTCTTC. The chain has TRBV5-1 and TRBJ2-1; D is ambiguous. CDR1 and CDR2 (germline): SGHRS, YFSETQ. Trimming took off 3 bases at V and 7 bases at J, with 17 bases between the two ends. The CDR3 sequence is 15 residues long.

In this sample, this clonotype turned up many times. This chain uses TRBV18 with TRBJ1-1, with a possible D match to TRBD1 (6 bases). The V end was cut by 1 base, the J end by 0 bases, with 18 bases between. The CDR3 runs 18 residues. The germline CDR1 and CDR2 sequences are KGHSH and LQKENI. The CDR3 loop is CASSPQAGVFEVNTEAFF. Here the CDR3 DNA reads TGTGCCAGCTCACCACAGGCAGGGGTATTTGAGGTGAACACTGAAGCTTTCTTT.

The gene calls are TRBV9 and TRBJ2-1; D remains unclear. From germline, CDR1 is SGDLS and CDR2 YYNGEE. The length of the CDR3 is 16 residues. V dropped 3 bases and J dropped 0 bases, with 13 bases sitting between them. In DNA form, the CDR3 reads TGTGCCAGCAGCGGTCAGCCTTTGAGCTCCTACAATGAGCAGTTCTTC. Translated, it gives CASSGQPLSSYNEQFF.

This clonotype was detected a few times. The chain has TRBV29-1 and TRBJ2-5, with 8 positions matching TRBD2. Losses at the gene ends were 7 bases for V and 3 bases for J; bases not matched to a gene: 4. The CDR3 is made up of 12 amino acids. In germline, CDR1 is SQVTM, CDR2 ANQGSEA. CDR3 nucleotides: TGCAGCGACACACTAGCGGAAGAGACCCAGTACTTC. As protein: CSDTLAEETQYF.

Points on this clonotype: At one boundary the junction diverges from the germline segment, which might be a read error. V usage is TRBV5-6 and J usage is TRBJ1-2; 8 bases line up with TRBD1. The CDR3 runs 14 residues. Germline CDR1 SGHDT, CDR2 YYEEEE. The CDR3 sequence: CTSSPRQGSYGYTF. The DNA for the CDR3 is TGTACCAGCAGCCCCCGACAGGGGTCCTATGGCTACACCTTC.

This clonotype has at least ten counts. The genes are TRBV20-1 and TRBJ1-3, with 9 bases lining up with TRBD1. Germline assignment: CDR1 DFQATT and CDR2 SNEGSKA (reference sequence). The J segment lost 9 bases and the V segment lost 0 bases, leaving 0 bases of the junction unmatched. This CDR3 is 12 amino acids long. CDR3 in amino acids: CSAREDRGTIYF. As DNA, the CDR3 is TGCAGTGCTAGAGAGGACAGGGGCACCATATATTTT.

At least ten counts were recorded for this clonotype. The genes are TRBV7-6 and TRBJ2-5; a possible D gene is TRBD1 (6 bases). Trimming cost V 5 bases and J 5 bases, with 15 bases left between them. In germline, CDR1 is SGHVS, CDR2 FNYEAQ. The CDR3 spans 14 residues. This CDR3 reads CASSPPQGVETQYF. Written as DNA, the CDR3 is TGTGCCAGCAGCCCCCCACAGGGTGTGGAGACCCAGTACTTC.